A selection of T cell receptor beta chains follows, all from one sample in a study of memory CD4+ T cells and cytomegalovirus serostatus. Clones were read by immunoSEQ multiplex PCR, and TCRdb kept only the in-frame ones, dropping some. The profile covers 41,000 or so clones, with roughly three quarters appearing a single time and approximately 0.77% taken by the ten largest. The material sequenced was memory CD4+ T cells from blood. All receptors come from an adult in good health and CMV-seronegative. The CDR3 runs from the conserved cysteine through the conserved F or W. Fields, in order: J gene, clone size, D gene, V gene, CDR3 DNA, CDR3 protein. The D gene is left open where the match is weak. Size is omitted from some rows. Given values are once, few, many or a class for expanded clones.

j_gene: TRBJ2-6; abundance: .; d_gene: .; v_gene: TRBV5-4; CDR3nt: TGTGCCAGCAGCTCTGGTGGTTCTGGGGCCAACGTCCTGACTTTC; CDR3aa: CASSSGGSGANVLTF
j_gene: TRBJ2-1; abundance: few; d_gene: .; v_gene: TRBV6-1; CDR3nt: TGTGCCAGCATCACGCTGGGGTTGGCTAACAATGAGCAGTTCTTC; CDR3aa: CASITLGLANNEQFF
j_gene: TRBJ2-1; abundance: .; d_gene: TRBD1; v_gene: TRBV5-1; CDR3nt: TGCGCCAGCAGCTTGGGACAGGGGGTCAATGAGCAGTTCTTC; CDR3aa: CASSLGQGVNEQFF
j_gene: TRBJ2-7; abundance: .; d_gene: TRBD2; v_gene: TRBV6-1; CDR3nt: TGTGCCAGCAGTGTCGCCCTAGCGGGGGACTACTACGAGCAGTACTTC; CDR3aa: CASSVALAGDYYEQYF
j_gene: TRBJ1-1; abundance: .; d_gene: .; v_gene: TRBV30; CDR3nt: TGTGCCGCAACGAGGGGCATGAACACTGAAGCTTTCTTT; CDR3aa: CAATRGMNTEAFF
j_gene: TRBJ2-7; abundance: .; d_gene: .; v_gene: TRBV2; CDR3nt: TGTGCCAGCAGTACCTGGACGGACGAGCAGTACTTC; CDR3aa: CASSTWTDEQYF
j_gene: TRBJ2-7; abundance: .; d_gene: .; v_gene: TRBV10-1; CDR3nt: TGCGCCAGCAGTGAGCAAATCCGGGACTGCTCCTACGAGCAGTACTTC; CDR3aa: CASSEQIRDCSYEQYF
j_gene: TRBJ1-2; abundance: .; d_gene: .; v_gene: TRBV30; CDR3nt: TGTGCCTGGAGTCAAGGTGGGGGAAACTATGGCTACACCTTC; CDR3aa: CAWSQGGGNYGYTF
j_gene: TRBJ2-1; abundance: once; d_gene: TRBD2; v_gene: TRBV6-1; CDR3nt: TGTGCCAGCAGTGAAGTAGCGGGGTACAATGAGCAGTTCTTC; CDR3aa: CASSEVAGYNEQFF
j_gene: TRBJ1-2; abundance: .; d_gene: .; v_gene: TRBV19; CDR3nt: TGTGCCAGTAGTACAGGCTATGGCTACACCTTC; CDR3aa: CASSTGYGYTF
j_gene: TRBJ2-4; abundance: .; d_gene: .; v_gene: TRBV6-6; CDR3nt: TGTGCCAGCAGTTACCCCGGACGAGGAAACATTCAGTACTTC; CDR3aa: CASSYPGRGNIQYF
j_gene: TRBJ2-4; abundance: .; d_gene: .; v_gene: TRBV2; CDR3nt: TGTGCCAGCAGGCCCTGGGGGGCTGGGGGAAACATTCAGTACTTC; CDR3aa: CASRPWGAGGNIQYF
j_gene: TRBJ2-7; abundance: .; d_gene: TRBD1; v_gene: TRBV11-2; CDR3nt: TGTGCCAGCAGCTTACAGGGGGCGCGTGAGCAGTACTTC; CDR3aa: CASSLQGAREQYF
j_gene: TRBJ2-2; abundance: .; d_gene: TRBD2; v_gene: TRBV7-6; CDR3nt: TGTGCCAGCAGCTTAGCGAGCGGGGGGGCCACCGGGGAGCTGTTTTTT; CDR3aa: CASSLASGGATGELFF
j_gene: TRBJ2-3; abundance: .; d_gene: TRBD2; v_gene: TRBV29-1; CDR3nt: TGCAGCGTAGAACTAGCGGGGGGCACAGATACGCAGTATTTT; CDR3aa: CSVELAGGTDTQYF
j_gene: TRBJ2-5; abundance: .; d_gene: .; v_gene: TRBV2; CDR3nt: TGTGCCAGCAGTGAACAAGGGCGCGGCGGGGGCCGCCAAGAGACCCAGTACTTC; CDR3aa: CASSEQGRGGGRQETQYF
j_gene: TRBJ1-4; abundance: .; d_gene: .; v_gene: TRBV2; CDR3nt: TGTGCCAGCACCCCCTTAACAACTAATGAAAAACTGTTTTTT; CDR3aa: CASTPLTTNEKLFF
j_gene: TRBJ1-2; abundance: .; d_gene: TRBD1; v_gene: TRBV11-3; CDR3nt: TGTGCCACCAACGGGGTACAGGGGGCTATGGACTATGGCTACACCTTC; CDR3aa: CATNGVQGAMDYGYTF
j_gene: TRBJ2-5; abundance: .; d_gene: TRBD2; v_gene: TRBV5-6; CDR3nt: TGTGCCAGCAGCTTGGCGGGGGGGCCCCCCGAGACCCAGTACTTC; CDR3aa: CASSLAGGPPETQYF
j_gene: TRBJ1-1; abundance: few; d_gene: TRBD1; v_gene: TRBV7-3; CDR3nt: TGTGCCAGCAGCGCTCCGGGACAGGAGGGGGGTGTAGCTTTCTTT; CDR3aa: CASSAPGQEGGVAFF
j_gene: TRBJ1-2; abundance: .; d_gene: TRBD1; v_gene: TRBV6-1; CDR3nt: TGTGCCAGCAGGCAGGGACAGGCTTATGGCTACACCTTC; CDR3aa: CASRQGQAYGYTF
j_gene: TRBJ1-6; abundance: .; d_gene: TRBD1; v_gene: TRBV19; CDR3nt: TGTGCCAGTAGTACCACGGGACAGGTTAATTCACCCCTCCACTTT; CDR3aa: CASSTTGQVNSPLHF
j_gene: TRBJ2-1; abundance: .; d_gene: .; v_gene: TRBV7-3; CDR3nt: TGTGCCAGCAGCCACGGGACAACCTACAATGAGCAGTTCTTC; CDR3aa: CASSHGTTYNEQFF
j_gene: TRBJ2-5; abundance: .; d_gene: TRBD2; v_gene: TRBV5-4; CDR3nt: TGTGCCAGCGGCCGGGGAGGGCGTGGGGCCAGTGGTGAGACCCAGTACTTC; CDR3aa: CASGRGGRGASGETQYF
j_gene: TRBJ1-1; abundance: .; d_gene: TRBD1; v_gene: TRBV4-3; CDR3nt: TGCGCCAGCAGCCCGGGGACAGGGGGGTCGTCCACTGAAGCTTTCTTT; CDR3aa: CASSPGTGGSSTEAFF
j_gene: TRBJ2-3; abundance: once; d_gene: .; v_gene: TRBV5-1; CDR3nt: TGCGCCAGCAGCTGGGATGGGAGCACAGATACGCAGTATTTT; CDR3aa: CASSWDGSTDTQYF
j_gene: TRBJ2-5; abundance: .; d_gene: .; v_gene: TRBV7-2; CDR3nt: TGTGCCAGCAGCTTAGACCCAAGGACTACCGGTAGAGAGACCCAGTACTTC; CDR3aa: CASSLDPRTTGRETQYF
j_gene: TRBJ1-4; abundance: .; d_gene: .; v_gene: TRBV4-1; CDR3nt: TGCGCCAGCAGCCAACCCCCAAAGGGTGAAAAACTGTTTTTT; CDR3aa: CASSQPPKGEKLFF
j_gene: TRBJ2-3; abundance: .; d_gene: .; v_gene: TRBV4-2; CDR3nt: TGTGCCAGCAGCCTCGGACTGGGCACAGATACGCAGTATTTT; CDR3aa: CASSLGLGTDTQYF
j_gene: TRBJ2-3; abundance: few; d_gene: .; v_gene: TRBV6-1; CDR3nt: TGTGCCATCCGAGAGGGTAGCACAGATACGCAGTATTTT; CDR3aa: CAIREGSTDTQYF
j_gene: TRBJ2-4; abundance: .; d_gene: .; v_gene: TRBV6-5; CDR3nt: TGTGCCAGCAGTTACGGGAGCGGGCTAGCCAAAAACATTCAGTACTTC; CDR3aa: CASSYGSGLAKNIQYF
j_gene: TRBJ2-3; abundance: .; d_gene: TRBD1; v_gene: TRBV7-3; CDR3nt: TGTGCCAGCAGCTTCGAATCCGGGACAGGGGCCACAGATACGCAGTATTTT; CDR3aa: CASSFESGTGATDTQYF
j_gene: TRBJ1-1; abundance: .; d_gene: TRBD1; v_gene: TRBV4-1; CDR3nt: TGCGCCAGCAGCCCTAGACAGGGACTGAACACTGAAGCTTTCTTT; CDR3aa: CASSPRQGLNTEAFF
j_gene: TRBJ1-4; abundance: .; d_gene: TRBD1; v_gene: TRBV4-1; CDR3nt: TGCGCCAGCAGCGCTCAGGGGGCCGGGTTCACTAATGAAAAACTGTTTTTT; CDR3aa: CASSAQGAGFTNEKLFF
j_gene: TRBJ2-1; abundance: .; d_gene: TRBD1; v_gene: TRBV5-1; CDR3nt: TGCGCCAGCAGCGCCGGGCAGGGGGCTCTCAATGAGCAGTTCTTC; CDR3aa: CASSAGQGALNEQFF
j_gene: TRBJ1-1; abundance: .; d_gene: .; v_gene: TRBV20-1; CDR3nt: TGCAGTGCTGGCTCTGGATTTGAAGCTTTCTTT; CDR3aa: CSAGSGFEAFF
j_gene: TRBJ2-3; abundance: .; d_gene: .; v_gene: TRBV10-3; CDR3nt: TGTGCCATCAGTGGTGCTACAGATACGCAGTATTTT; CDR3aa: CAISGATDTQYF
j_gene: TRBJ1-2; abundance: .; d_gene: .; v_gene: TRBV7-2; CDR3nt: TGTGCCAGCAGCTTGGCACAGGACTATGGCTACACCTTC; CDR3aa: CASSLAQDYGYTF
j_gene: TRBJ2-7; abundance: .; d_gene: .; v_gene: TRBV5-4; CDR3nt: TGTGCCAGCAGCTTAGCGGGACAAAACTCCTACGAGCAGTACTTC; CDR3aa: CASSLAGQNSYEQYF
j_gene: TRBJ2-1; abundance: few; d_gene: .; v_gene: TRBV6-5; CDR3nt: TGTGCCAGCCTGAGTAACGGACAAAACTACAATGAGCAGTTCTTC; CDR3aa: CASLSNGQNYNEQFF
j_gene: TRBJ1-1; abundance: .; d_gene: .; v_gene: TRBV6-5; CDR3nt: TGTGCCAGCAGGCTCGAGGGAGGGCAAGTTGAAGCTTTCTTT; CDR3aa: CASRLEGGQVEAFF
j_gene: TRBJ1-2; abundance: .; d_gene: .; v_gene: TRBV28; CDR3nt: TGTGCCAGCTGTGCCGGGGGGGGCTGGGGCTACACCTTC; CDR3aa: CASCAGGGWGYTF